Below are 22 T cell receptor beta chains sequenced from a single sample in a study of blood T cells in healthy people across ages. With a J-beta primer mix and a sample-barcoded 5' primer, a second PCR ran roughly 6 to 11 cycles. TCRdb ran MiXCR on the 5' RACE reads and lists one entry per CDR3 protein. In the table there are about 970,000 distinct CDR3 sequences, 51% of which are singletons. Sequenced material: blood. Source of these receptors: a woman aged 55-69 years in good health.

This CDR3 is CASSKVRSAGRGNTDTQYF. The DNA of the CDR3 is TGTGCCAGCAGCAAAGTTCGGTCCGCCGGGAGGGGTAACACAGATACGCAGTATTTT. The chain recombines TRBV21-1 with TRBJ2-3; no DNA check was done on the table's D call, TRBD2. TRBV21-1 is tagged as a pseudogene. This CDR3 is built from 19 residues.

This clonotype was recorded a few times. DNA of the CDR3: TGTGCCAGCAGTTCCGACCGACAGGGCTTTGGGGCCAACGTCCTGACTTTC. Translated, it gives CASSSDRQGFGANVLTF. The genes are TRBV27 and TRBJ2-6; 7 nucleotides match TRBD1. The CDR3 runs 17 residues. V lost 4 bases to trimming and J lost 3 bases; unmatched junction nucleotides: 9. Germline loops: CDR1 MNHEY, CDR2 SMNVEV (reference sequence).

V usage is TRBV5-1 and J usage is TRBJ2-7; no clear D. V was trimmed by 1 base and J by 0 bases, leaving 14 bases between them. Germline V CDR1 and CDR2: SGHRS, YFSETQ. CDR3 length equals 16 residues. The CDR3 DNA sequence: TGCGCCAGCAGCTTGCAAAAGGGCCCCAGCTCCTACGAGCAGTACTTC. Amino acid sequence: CASSLQKGPSSYEQYF. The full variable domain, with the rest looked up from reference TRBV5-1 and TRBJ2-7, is KAGVTQTPRYLIKTRGQQVTLSCSPISGHRSVSWYQQTPGQGLQFLFEYFSETQRNKGNFPGRFSGRQFSNSRSEMNVSTLELGDSALYLCASSLQKGPSSYEQYFGPGTRLTVT.

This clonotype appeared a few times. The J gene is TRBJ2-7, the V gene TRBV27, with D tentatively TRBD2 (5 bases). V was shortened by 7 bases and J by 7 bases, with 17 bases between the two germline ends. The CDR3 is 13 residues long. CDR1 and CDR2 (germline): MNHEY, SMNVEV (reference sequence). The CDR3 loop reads CASTLGVNNEQYF. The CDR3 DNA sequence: TGTGCCAGCACCTTGGGAGTAAACAATGAGCAGTACTTC.

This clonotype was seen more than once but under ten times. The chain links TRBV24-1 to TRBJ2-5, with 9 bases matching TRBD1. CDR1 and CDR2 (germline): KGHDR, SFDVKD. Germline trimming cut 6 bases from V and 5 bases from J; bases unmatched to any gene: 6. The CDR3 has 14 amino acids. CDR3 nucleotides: TGTGCCACCAGTCCCGGGACAGGGAAGGAGACCCAGTACTTC. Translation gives CATSPGTGKETQYF.

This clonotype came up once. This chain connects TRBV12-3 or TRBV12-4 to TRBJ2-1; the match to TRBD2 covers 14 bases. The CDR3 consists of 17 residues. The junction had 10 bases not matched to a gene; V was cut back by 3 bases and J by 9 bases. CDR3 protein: CASSLGLAGVRGGEQFF. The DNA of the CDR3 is TGTGCCAGCAGTTTGGGACTAGCGGGAGTGAGAGGAGGTGAGCAGTTCTTC.

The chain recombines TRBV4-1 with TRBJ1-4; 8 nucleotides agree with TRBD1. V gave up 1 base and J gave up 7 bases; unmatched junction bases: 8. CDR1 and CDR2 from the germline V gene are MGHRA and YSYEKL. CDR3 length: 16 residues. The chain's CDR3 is CASSQGIGQGLEKLFF. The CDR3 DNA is TGCGCCAGCAGCCAAGGGATCGGACAGGGACTTGAAAAACTGTTTTTT.

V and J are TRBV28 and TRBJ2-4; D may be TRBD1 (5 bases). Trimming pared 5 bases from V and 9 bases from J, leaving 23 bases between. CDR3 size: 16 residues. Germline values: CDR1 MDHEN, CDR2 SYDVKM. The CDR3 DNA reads TGTGCCAGCAGTCAATCAGGGCCGATCCGGGCGCGCATTCAGTACTTC. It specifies CASSQSGPIRARIQYF. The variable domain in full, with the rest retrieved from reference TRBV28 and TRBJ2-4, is DVKVTQSSRYLVKRTGEKVFLECVQDMDHENMFWYRQDPGLGLRLIYFSYDVKMKEKGDIPEGYSVSREKKERFSLILESASTNQTSMYLCASSQSGPIRARIQYFGAGTRLSVL.

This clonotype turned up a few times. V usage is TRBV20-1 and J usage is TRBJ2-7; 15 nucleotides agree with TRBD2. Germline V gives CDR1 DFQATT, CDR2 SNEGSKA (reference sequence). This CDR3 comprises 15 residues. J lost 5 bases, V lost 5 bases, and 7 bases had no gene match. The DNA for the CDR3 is TGCAGTGCTTTGGGACTAGCGGGAGGCTGGGACGAGCAGTACTTC. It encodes CSALGLAGGWDEQYF.

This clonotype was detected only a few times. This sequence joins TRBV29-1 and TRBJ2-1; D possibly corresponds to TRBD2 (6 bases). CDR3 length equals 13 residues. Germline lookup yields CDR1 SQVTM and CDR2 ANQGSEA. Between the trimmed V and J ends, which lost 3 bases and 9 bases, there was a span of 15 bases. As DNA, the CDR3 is TGCAGCGTTGATATCGTTTGGGGAGGTGAGCAGTTCTTC. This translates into CSVDIVWGGEQFF.

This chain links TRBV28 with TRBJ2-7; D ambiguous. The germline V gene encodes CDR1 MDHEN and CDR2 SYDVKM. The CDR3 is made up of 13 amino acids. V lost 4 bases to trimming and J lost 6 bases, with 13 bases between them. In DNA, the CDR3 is TGTGCCAGCAGTTGGACGGTCCCGGGCGAGCAGTACTTC. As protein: CASSWTVPGEQYF.

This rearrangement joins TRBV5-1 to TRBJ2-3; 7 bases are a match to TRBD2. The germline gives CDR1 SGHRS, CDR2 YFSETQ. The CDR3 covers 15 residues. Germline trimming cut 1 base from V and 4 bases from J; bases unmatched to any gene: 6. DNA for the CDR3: TGCGCCAGCAGCTTGTCTACTAGCGAAGCAGATACGCAGTATTTT. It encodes CASSLSTSEADTQYF.

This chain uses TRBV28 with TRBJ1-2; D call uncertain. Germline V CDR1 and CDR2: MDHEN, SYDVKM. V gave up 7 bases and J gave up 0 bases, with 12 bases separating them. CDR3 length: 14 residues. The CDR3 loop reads CASTPSGANYGYTF. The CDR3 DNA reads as TGTGCCAGCACACCCAGTGGAGCTAACTATGGCTACACCTTC.

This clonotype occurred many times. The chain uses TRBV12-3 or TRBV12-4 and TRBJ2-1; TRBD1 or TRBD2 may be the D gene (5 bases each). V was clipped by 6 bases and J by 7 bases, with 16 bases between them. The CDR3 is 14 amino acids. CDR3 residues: CASSTHGGANEQFF. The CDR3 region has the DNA TGTGCCAGCAGCACCCATGGGGGAGCGAATGAGCAGTTCTTC.

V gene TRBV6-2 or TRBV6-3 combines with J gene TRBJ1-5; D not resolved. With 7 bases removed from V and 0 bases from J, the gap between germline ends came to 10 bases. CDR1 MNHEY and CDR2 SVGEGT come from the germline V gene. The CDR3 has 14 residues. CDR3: CASKLGNSNQPQHF. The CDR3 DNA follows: TGTGCCAGCAAATTGGGCAATAGCAATCAGCCCCAGCATTTT.

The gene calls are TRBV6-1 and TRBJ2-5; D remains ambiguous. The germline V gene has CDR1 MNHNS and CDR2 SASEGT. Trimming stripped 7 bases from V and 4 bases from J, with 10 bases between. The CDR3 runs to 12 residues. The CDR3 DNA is TGTGCCAGCAACGACTGGGGAGAGACCCAGTACTTC. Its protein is CASNDWGETQYF.

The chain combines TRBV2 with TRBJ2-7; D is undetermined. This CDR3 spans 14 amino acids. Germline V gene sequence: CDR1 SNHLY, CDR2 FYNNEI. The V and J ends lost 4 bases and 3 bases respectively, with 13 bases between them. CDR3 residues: CASSGGPTVYEQYF. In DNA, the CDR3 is TGTGCCAGCAGTGGGGGTCCTACAGTCTACGAGCAGTACTTC.

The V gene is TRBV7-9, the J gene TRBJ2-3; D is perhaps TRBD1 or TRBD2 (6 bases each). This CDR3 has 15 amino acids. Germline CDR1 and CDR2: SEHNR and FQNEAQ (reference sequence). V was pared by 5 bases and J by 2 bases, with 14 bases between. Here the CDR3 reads CASSQGRGLTDTQYF. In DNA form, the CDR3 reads TGTGCCAGCAGCCAGGGGCGGGGACTCACAGATACGCAGTATTTT.

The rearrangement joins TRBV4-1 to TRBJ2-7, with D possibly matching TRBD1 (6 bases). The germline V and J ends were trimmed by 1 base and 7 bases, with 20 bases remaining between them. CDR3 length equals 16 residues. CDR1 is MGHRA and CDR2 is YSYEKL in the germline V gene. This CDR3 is CASSQVVQGRGNEQYF. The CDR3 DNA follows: TGCGCCAGCAGCCAAGTAGTACAGGGCCGGGGCAATGAGCAGTACTTC.

CDR3 in amino acids: CASGFGQGGTYGYTF. Written as DNA, the CDR3 is TGTGCTAGTGGTTTCGGACAGGGTGGAACCTATGGCTACACCTTC. The chain couples TRBV12-5 to TRBJ1-2; TRBD1 matches 8 bases. Germline V gives CDR1 LGHNT, CDR2 FRNRAP. With V trimmed by 3 bases and J by 4 bases, 7 bases remained unmatched. The CDR3 is made up of 15 amino acids.

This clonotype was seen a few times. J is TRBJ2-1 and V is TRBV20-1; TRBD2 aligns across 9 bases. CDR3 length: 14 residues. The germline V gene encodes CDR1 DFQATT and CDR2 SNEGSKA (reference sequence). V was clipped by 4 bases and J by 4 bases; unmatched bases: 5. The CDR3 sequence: CSATSSGDYNEQFF. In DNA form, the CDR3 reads TGCAGTGCTACTTCTAGCGGGGATTACAATGAGCAGTTCTTC.

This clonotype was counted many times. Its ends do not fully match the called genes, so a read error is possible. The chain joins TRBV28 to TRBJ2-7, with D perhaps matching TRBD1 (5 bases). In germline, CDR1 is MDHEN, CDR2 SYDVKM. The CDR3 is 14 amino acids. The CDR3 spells CASSFRQGSYEQYF. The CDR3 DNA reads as TGCGCCAGCAGCTTTCGGCAGGGCAGTTACGAGCAGTACTTC.